The rows below give T cell receptor beta chains drawn from one sample of a study of blood T cell repertoires in COVID-19. Assay: immunoSEQ multiplex PCR; the TCRdb copy retains only in-frame clones and omits some. This table has around 400,000 clones, about 90% appearing once. Sequencing was carried out using peripheral blood. The receptors originated from a woman aged 55-69 years with COVID-19, enrolled during active disease. CDR3s include the opening cysteine and the closing phenylalanine or tryptophan. A D gene is named only where the DNA matches it firmly. Rows may omit the clone size; those that give it use once, few, many or a size class.

TGCGCCAGCAGTGCGGCTAGCGGAACCTACGAGCAGTACTTC	CASSAASGTYEQYF	NA	TRBD2	TRBV10-1	TRBJ2-7
TGTGCCAGCACCCGACGACAGGGGAGCTCCTACGAGCAGTACTTC	CASTRRQGSSYEQYF	NA	TRBD1	TRBV27	TRBJ2-7
TGTGCCAGCAGCGTAGCCTTCGGGGGGGTCGAAGAGACCCAGTACTTC	CASSVAFGGVEETQYF	NA	TRBD2	TRBV9	TRBJ2-5
TGTGCCAGTAGTATGTTATGGCAGGGCGGATCGCCCCAGCATTTT	CASSMLWQGGSPQHF	NA	NA	TRBV19	TRBJ1-5
TGTGCCAGCAGTTTAGGTGCGGGGATGACAGCAGGAAAACTGTTTTTT	CASSLGAGMTAGKLFF	NA	NA	TRBV27	TRBJ1-4
TGTGCCAGCAGGAGATGGGACAGGGGGGACCGTTCACCCCTCCACTTT	CASRRWDRGDRSPLHF	NA	TRBD1	TRBV2	TRBJ1-6
TGTGCCAGCAGTGAAGCCGGGACCCCGGGGGCCTACGAGCAGTACTTC	CASSEAGTPGAYEQYF	NA	NA	TRBV6-1	TRBJ2-7
TGTGCCAGTAGTGGCGGGGGGGTTAATGAGCAGTTCTTC	CASSGGGVNEQFF	NA	TRBD2	TRBV19	TRBJ2-1
TGTGCCAGCAGCTTAGCGACAGCCACCGGGGAGCTGTTTTTT	CASSLATATGELFF	NA	NA	TRBV11-3	TRBJ2-2
TGTGCCAGCAGCCCAGGGACAGGGTTTCAGCCCCAGCATTTT	CASSPGTGFQPQHF	NA	TRBD1	TRBV7-8	TRBJ1-5
TGTGCCAGCAGCCATACAGGGTACTATGGCTACACCTTC	CASSHTGYYGYTF	NA	NA	TRBV7-3	TRBJ1-2
TGTGCCAGCAGTCCAGAGGGGGAAGGGAAATACACTGAAGCTTTCTTT	CASSPEGEGKYTEAFF	NA	NA	TRBV11-2	TRBJ1-1
TGCGCCAGCAGTCAAAGCGGGCCCAATGAGCAGTTCTTC	CASSQSGPNEQFF	NA	NA	TRBV5-1	TRBJ2-1
TGTGCCAGCAGTTTAGCACAGGTCGCCGAAGCTTTCTTT	CASSLAQVAEAFF	NA	NA	TRBV12-3/TRBV12-4	TRBJ1-1
TGCGCCAGCAGCACAGATGGGGGGGCGCCGCATGAAAAACTGTTTTTT	CASSTDGGAPHEKLFF	NA	NA	TRBV5-1	TRBJ1-4
TGTGCCAGCAGCCGTGGGCAGGGCCTTGACGAGCAGTACTTC	CASSRGQGLDEQYF	NA	NA	TRBV3-1/TRBV3-2	TRBJ2-7
TGTGCCAGCAGCTGGGACAGGGACAATGAGCAGTTCTTC	CASSWDRDNEQFF	NA	TRBD1	TRBV5-6	TRBJ2-1
TGTGCCAGCAGTCTGGGAGGGGGCACTGAAGCTTTCTTT	CASSLGGGTEAFF	NA	NA	TRBV6-5	TRBJ1-1
TGTGCCAGCAGTTTCCAGGCGGGGGGCTACACCTTC	CASSFQAGGYTF	NA	NA	TRBV12-3/TRBV12-4	TRBJ1-2
TGTGCCAGCAGCCAGCAAACTAGCGGTGTGGTCAATGAGCAGTTCTTC	CASSQQTSGVVNEQFF	NA	TRBD2	TRBV4-2	TRBJ2-1
TGTGCCAGCAGGGGGGAGGAATACTACACCTTC	CASRGEEYYTF	once	NA	TRBV5-6	TRBJ1-2
TGTGCCAGCAGCCAAGAGGGACAGCCCCCCAAGAGCAATGAGCAGTTCTTC	CASSQEGQPPKSNEQFF	NA	TRBD1	TRBV4-2	TRBJ2-1
TGCGCCAGCAGCTTGCAGCGGGGGGGCCGAGAGACCCAGTACTTC	CASSLQRGGRETQYF	NA	TRBD2	TRBV5-1	TRBJ2-5
TGTGCCAGCAGCCTCAATCAGCCCCAGCATTTT	CASSLNQPQHF	NA	NA	TRBV27	TRBJ1-5
TGCAGCCTGGAAGGGGACACCGGCAATGAGCAGTTCTTC	CSLEGDTGNEQFF	NA	NA	TRBV29-1	TRBJ2-1
TGTGCCAGTAGTACGGACCTTGGACAGGGACTCCACTACGAGCAGTACTTC	CASSTDLGQGLHYEQYF	NA	TRBD1	TRBV19	TRBJ2-7
TGTGCCAGCAGCTTGCCAGGTTTTCATGGCTACACCTTC	CASSLPGFHGYTF	NA	NA	TRBV5-4	TRBJ1-2
TGTGCCAGCACCCCGGCGGGCCGCAATTCACCCCTCCACTTT	CASTPAGRNSPLHF	NA	NA	TRBV28	TRBJ1-6
TGCGCCAGCAGCTTGGTTCCAGGTGAGGGTTCCGAGCAGTACTTC	CASSLVPGEGSEQYF	once	NA	TRBV5-1	TRBJ2-7
TGTGCCAGCAGCTTAATGGGGCAGGGAAGACTCAATTCACCCCTCCACTTT	CASSLMGQGRLNSPLHF	NA	NA	TRBV7-3	TRBJ1-6
TGTGCCAGCAGATCCCCCGGCGGAGGGTTCTACGAGCAGTACTTC	CASRSPGGGFYEQYF	NA	NA	TRBV28	TRBJ2-7
TGTGCCTGGAGTGTACCGATAGGGGCCAATCAGCCCCAGCATTTT	CAWSVPIGANQPQHF	NA	NA	TRBV30	TRBJ1-5
TGTGCCATCAGTGAGTACAGGGGGCAGGACGGCTACACCTTC	CAISEYRGQDGYTF	NA	TRBD1	TRBV10-3	TRBJ1-2
TGTGCCAGCGGCAGGGGCGGTAATGAAAAACTGTTTTTT	CASGRGGNEKLFF	NA	NA	TRBV2	TRBJ1-4
TGTGCCAGCAGACGTAATACTTTCCCTCGACAGGGCTTCTATGGCTACACCTTC	CASRRNTFPRQGFYGYTF	NA	TRBD1	TRBV11-2	TRBJ1-2
TGTGCCTGGAACCGGGACAGGGGGTTACCGAACACTGAAGCTTTCTTT	CAWNRDRGLPNTEAFF	once	TRBD1	TRBV30	TRBJ1-1
TGTGCCAACCGGGCAGCCGAGGGTTCCTATAATTCACCCCTCCACTTT	CANRAAEGSYNSPLHF	NA	NA	TRBV15	TRBJ1-6
TGTGCCAGCAGTGAAGTCCCCAAAGGTCGGCGGGGAGCAAGGCGGCAAGAGACCCAGTACTTC	CASSEVPKGRRGARRQETQYF	NA	NA	TRBV6-1	TRBJ2-5
TGTGCCAGCTCACCCCCGGGACACGGGCCCGGGGCAGATACGCAGTATTTT	CASSPPGHGPGADTQYF	NA	NA	TRBV18	TRBJ2-3
TGTGCCAGCAGCCTGACAGGGCCTTATGGCTACACCTTC	CASSLTGPYGYTF	once	TRBD1	TRBV12-3/TRBV12-4	TRBJ1-2
TGCGCCAGCAGCTTGGACGGGGGGCCAGGAAATGAGCAGTTCTTC	CASSLDGGPGNEQFF	NA	NA	TRBV5-1	TRBJ2-1
TGTGCCAGCAGCTTAGAAGCTGTGACTAGCCCGCATGAGCAGTTCTTC	CASSLEAVTSPHEQFF	NA	TRBD2	TRBV7-6	TRBJ2-1
TGTGCCAGCAGCCCCCAGGTAGTCTACGAGCAGTACTTC	CASSPQVVYEQYF	NA	NA	TRBV7-8	TRBJ2-7
TGTGCCAGCTCACCAACCCCCGCAGGGGACGAGCAGTACTTC	CASSPTPAGDEQYF	NA	NA	TRBV18	TRBJ2-7
TGTGCCAGCAGCGCCAGACAGGGGTACTCTGAAAAACTGTTTTTT	CASSARQGYSEKLFF	once	TRBD1	TRBV5-6	TRBJ1-4
TGTGCCAGCAGCTGGGGGGGTTTCGGCACTGAAGCTTTCTTT	CASSWGGFGTEAFF	NA	NA	TRBV5-6	TRBJ1-1
TGTGCCAGCAGATTTGACAGGGGAAGTGAAGCTTTCTTT	CASRFDRGSEAFF	once	TRBD1	TRBV7-9	TRBJ1-1
TGTGCCAGCAGCATTGGACAGGGGTATGATACGCAGTATTTT	CASSIGQGYDTQYF	NA	TRBD1	TRBV7-3	TRBJ2-3
TGTGCCAGCTCACCCGGACAGCTCTCCAATCAGCCCCAGCATTTT	CASSPGQLSNQPQHF	NA	NA	TRBV18	TRBJ1-5